The rows below give T cell receptor beta chains drawn from one sample of a study of blood T cell repertoires in COVID-19. Only in-frame clones appear in the TCRdb table, and some are missing; sequencing was by immunoSEQ multiplex PCR. The sample holds roughly 220,000 clones, 80% to 85% seen once. The sequenced sample was peripheral blood. The receptors come from a man aged 30 to 39 with active or convalescent COVID-19. The CDR3 runs from the conserved cysteine through the conserved F or W. A D gene is named only where the DNA matches it firmly. The listing skips clone size in some rows; elsewhere it reads once, few, many or a size class.

d_call	v_call	j_call	clone_size	cdr3_aa	cdr3_nt
.	TRBV5-3	TRBJ2-7	.	CARRPDSYEQYF	TGTGCCAGAAGACCAGACAGTTACGAGCAGTACTTC
.	TRBV4-3	TRBJ2-2	.	CASSQGVSGTGELFF	TGCGCCAGCAGCCAAGGTGTTTCAGGGACCGGGGAGCTGTTTTTT
TRBD1	TRBV7-9	TRBJ2-5	.	CASSTRTGRLETQYF	TGTGCCAGCAGCACTCGGACAGGGCGGCTGGAGACCCAGTACTTC
.	TRBV5-1	TRBJ2-1	.	CASSLEGLRLNEQFF	TGCGCCAGCAGCTTGGAAGGACTGCGACTCAATGAGCAGTTCTTC
TRBD2	TRBV4-2	TRBJ2-1	once	CASSHVSGNSYNEQFF	TGTGCCAGCAGCCATGTAAGCGGGAACTCCTACAATGAGCAGTTCTTC
.	TRBV6-2/TRBV6-3	TRBJ1-4	.	CASSPLREAERGKLFF	TGTGCCAGCAGCCCTCTCCGGGAGGCGGAACGGGGAAAACTGTTTTTT
.	TRBV19	TRBJ1-1	.	CASMRKLGLGTEAFF	TGTGCCAGTATGAGAAAGCTAGGTTTAGGCACTGAAGCTTTCTTT
.	TRBV28	TRBJ2-2	once	CASSLRGRGLFF	TGTGCCAGCAGTTTGAGAGGCCGGGGGCTGTTTTTT
TRBD1	TRBV15	TRBJ2-7	.	CATSRDPGVGTGPDEQYF	TGTGCCACCAGCAGAGATCCGGGGGTTGGGACAGGACCCGACGAGCAGTACTTC
.	TRBV12-3/TRBV12-4	TRBJ2-1	.	CASSLPLNNEQFF	TGTGCCAGCAGTTTACCCCTTAACAATGAGCAGTTCTTC
TRBD1	TRBV24-1	TRBJ1-4	once	CATSGGDRGNEKLFF	TGTGCCACCAGTGGAGGGGACAGGGGGAACGAAAAACTGTTTTTT
TRBD1	TRBV6-6	TRBJ2-1	.	CASRQPPGQGSHEQFF	TGTGCCAGCAGACAACCGCCGGGACAGGGGAGCCATGAGCAGTTCTTC
TRBD2	TRBV10-3	TRBJ2-1	.	CAISDRLAGVGGEQFF	TGTGCCATCAGCGATAGACTAGCGGGAGTTGGAGGTGAGCAGTTCTTC
.	TRBV29-1	TRBJ2-1	.	CSVDRGRYNEQFF	TGCAGCGTTGACCGGGGTCGGTACAATGAGCAGTTCTTC
TRBD1	TRBV19	TRBJ2-7	.	CASTPTGSSYEQYF	TGTGCCAGTACTCCGACAGGGAGCTCCTACGAGCAGTACTTC
.	TRBV4-3	TRBJ2-1	.	CASSPSRKGYKGDEQFF	TGCGCCAGCAGCCCCTCGAGAAAGGGTTACAAAGGGGATGAGCAGTTCTTC